These 6 T cell receptor beta chains were sequenced from one sample in a study of control samples from healthy donors and cancer patients. Method: immunoSEQ multiplex PCR; TCRdb's copy keeps in-frame clones and lacks some. The sample consists of more than 75,000 clones, around 90% of them appearing once. The sample consisted of PBMCs. These TCRs come from a woman aged 60 to 75 with head and neck cancer.

This chain uses TRBV29-1 with TRBJ2-7; D uncertain. The CDR3 runs 14 residues. V was cut by 5 bases and J by 0 bases, with 14 bases left in between. Germline loops: CDR1 SQVTM, CDR2 ANQGSEA. In nucleotides, the CDR3 is TGCAGCGTTACCTTGGAGACATACTCCTACGAGCAGTACTTC. This codes for CSVTLETYSYEQYF.

The V call is TRBV20-1, the J call TRBJ1-1; D is uncertain. From germline, CDR1 is DFQATT and CDR2 SNEGSKA (reference sequence). CDR3 size: 10 residues. V dropped 6 bases and J dropped 8 bases, with 10 bases sitting between them. The CDR3 protein is CSAGPIEAFF. The CDR3 region has the DNA TGCAGTGCGGGCCCAATAGAAGCTTTCTTT.

The CDR3 nucleotides are TGTGCCAGCAGTAGCCTCGGGGGTTCAGAGACCCAGTACTTC. Its translation: CASSSLGGSETQYF. The chain employs TRBV27 and TRBJ2-5; the D gene is possibly TRBD2 (6 bases). The V gene's germline CDR1 is MNHEY and CDR2 SMNVEV (reference sequence). The V end lost 5 bases, the J end lost 4 bases, and 14 bases lay between the germline ends. CDR3 length: 14 amino acids.

The V gene is TRBV2, the J gene TRBJ2-7; D is unclear. From germline, CDR1 is SNHLY and CDR2 FYNNEI. V was pared by 4 bases and J by 3 bases, with 4 bases between. The CDR3 covers 11 residues. The CDR3 reads CASSAFYEQYF. In DNA form, the CDR3 reads TGTGCCAGCAGTGCCTTCTACGAGCAGTACTTC.

The rearrangement joins TRBV25-1 to TRBJ1-4; possibly TRBD1 for D (5 bases). Germline loops: CDR1 MGHDK, CDR2 SYGVNS. This CDR3 comprises 14 residues. Trimming removed 5 bases at V and 6 bases at J, with 13 bases between. Here the CDR3 reads CASSRPGEDEKLFF. CDR3 sequence (DNA): TGTGCCAGCAGTAGGCCGGGGGAGGATGAAAAACTGTTTTTT.

By sample share, this clone is medium-sized (0.01 to 0.1%). CDR3 protein: CASSFVAGTEAFF. The CDR3 DNA follows: TGTGCCAGCAGCTTTGTGGCAGGGACTGAAGCTTTCTTT. V usage is TRBV7-9 and J usage is TRBJ1-1, with D possibly TRBD1 on 5 matching bases. This CDR3 has 13 amino acids. The germline CDR1 and CDR2 sequences are SEHNR and FQNEAQ (reference sequence). Trimming cost V 3 bases and J 5 bases, with 10 bases left between them.